This TCR beta chain was sequenced for a study of glioma-infiltrating T cells. There are many counts of this clonotype. Germline loops: CDR1 SQVTM, CDR2 ANQGSEA. The V and J ends lost 6 bases and 5 bases respectively, with 4 bases between them. This CDR3 is built from 10 residues. TCR alpha and beta CDR3 regions were amplified from RNA using iRepertoire nested multiplex PCR. TCRdb analysed the multiplex PCR reads with MiXCR anew, one entry per CDR3 protein. Of about 93,000 distinct CDR3 sequences detected, roughly 39% appear once; the ten largest clones hold less than 45%. The TCR sequence derives from a human donor with low-grade glioma or glioblastoma, undergoing nonglioma brain surgery, or in good health (not recorded which). The sequenced material came from glioma tissue, nonneoplastic brain tissue, or PBMCs (not recorded which). The V and J genes are TRBV29-1 and TRBJ1-4; D call uncertain. CDR3 region: CSVGNEKLFF. In nucleotides, the CDR3 is TGCAGCGTGGGGAATGAAAAACTGTTTTTT.